The clone carrying this TCR beta chain was detected a few times. Its antigen is still unknown. The sample comes from a study of T cells after yellow fever vaccination. Across the whole study: It was SMART-Seq v4 Ultra Low Input that prepared the fractions with low cell numbers.

CDR3 length: 13 residues. From germline, CDR1 is SGHDT and CDR2 YYEEEE. V dropped 2 bases and J dropped 9 bases, with 14 bases sitting between them. One entry per CDR3 protein results from TCRdb running MiXCR on the 5' RACE reads. Counted here are around 600,000 distinct CDR3 sequences, roughly an eighth occurring once; the ten biggest clones make up around 14%. Study results and caveats: Faster peaking, at day 5 versus 15, marked a secondary response that was weaker.

This material consisted of PBMCs, taken on the day of the yellow fever booster vaccination. The clonotype comes from a man under 40 who received the YFV17D yellow fever vaccine. The chain combines TRBV5-6 with TRBJ1-2, with D possibly matching TRBD1 (5 bases). The CDR3 region has the DNA TGTGCCAGCAGCTTCCGGGGCCTTCCTAGCTACACCTTC. It is translated as CASSFRGLPSYTF.